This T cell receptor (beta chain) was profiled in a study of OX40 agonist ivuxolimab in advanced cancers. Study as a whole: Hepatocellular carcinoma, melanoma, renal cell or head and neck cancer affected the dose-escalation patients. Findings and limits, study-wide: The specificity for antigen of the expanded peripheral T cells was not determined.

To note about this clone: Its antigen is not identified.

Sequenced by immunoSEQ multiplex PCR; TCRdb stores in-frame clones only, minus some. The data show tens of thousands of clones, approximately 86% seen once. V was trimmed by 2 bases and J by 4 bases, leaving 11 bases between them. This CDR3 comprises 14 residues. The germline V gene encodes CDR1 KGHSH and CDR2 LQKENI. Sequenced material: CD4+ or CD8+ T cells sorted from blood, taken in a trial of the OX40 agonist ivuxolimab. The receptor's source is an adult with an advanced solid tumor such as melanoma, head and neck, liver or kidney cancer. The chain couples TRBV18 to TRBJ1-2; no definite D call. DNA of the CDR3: TGTGCCAGCTCACCATCGGTGGATGGCTATGGCTACACCTTC. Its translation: CASSPSVDGYGYTF.